A selection of T cell receptor beta chains follows, all from one sample in a study of CD8 T cells in Susac syndrome. MiXCR, run by TCRdb on the immunoSEQ multiplex PCR reads, gives a single entry per CDR3 protein. The profile covers approximately 110,000 distinct CDR3 sequences, with 85% to 95% appearing a single time and approximately 0.3% taken by the ten largest. The sample was CD8+ T cells from PBMCs. These receptors originate from a human donor with multiple sclerosis. CDR3s include the opening cysteine and the closing phenylalanine or tryptophan. The D gene is left open where the match is weak. Clone size is shown for a subset of rows, as once, few, many or a class of expanded clone.

j_call | clone_size | v_call | d_call | cdr3_aa | cdr3_nt
TRBJ1-1 | - | TRBV27 | TRBD1 | CASSLVTGASEAFF | TGTGCCAGCAGTTTGGTGACAGGGGCATCTGAAGCTTTCTTT
TRBJ2-7 | - | TRBV4-2 | TRBD1 | CASSQETGTGVGEQYF | TGTGCCAGCAGCCAAGAGACAGGGACAGGGGTTGGGGAGCAGTACTTC
TRBJ1-2 | - | TRBV5-6 | TRBD1 | CASSWMGQGYTF | TGTGCCAGCAGCTGGATGGGACAGGGCTACACCTTC
TRBJ2-1 | once | TRBV29-1 | - | CSVEGTQDGAASSYNEQFF | TGCAGCGTTGAGGGCACCCAAGATGGAGCGGCAAGCTCCTACAATGAGCAGTTCTTC
TRBJ2-1 | - | TRBV11-1 | - | CASSFTANEQFF | TGTGCCAGCAGCTTTACGGCAAATGAGCAGTTCTTC
TRBJ1-5 | - | TRBV20-1 | TRBD1 | CSATDRAGSHRQPQHF | TGCAGTGCTACCGACAGGGCCGGTTCCCATCGTCAGCCCCAGCATTTT
TRBJ2-1 | - | TRBV12-3/TRBV12-4 | - | CASSSRSDGDEQFF | TGTGCCAGCAGTTCCAGGTCCGATGGGGATGAGCAGTTCTTC
TRBJ2-5 | - | TRBV29-1 | - | CSAPSGLQETQYF | TGCAGCGCCCCGAGCGGATTACAAGAGACCCAGTACTTC
TRBJ1-1 | - | TRBV24-1 | - | CATKWGTEAFF | TGTGCCACCAAGTGGGGCACTGAAGCTTTCTTT
TRBJ2-3 | - | TRBV6-2/TRBV6-3 | - | CASSSTRSTDTQYF | TGTGCCAGCAGTTCGACTAGGAGCACAGATACGCAGTATTTT
TRBJ2-1 | - | TRBV5-1 | TRBD2 | CASSLFASGGQDEQFF | TGCGCCAGCAGCTTGTTTGCTAGCGGGGGGCAAGATGAGCAGTTCTTC
TRBJ1-1 | - | TRBV9 | - | CASSPGQSTEAFF | TGTGCCAGCAGCCCCGGACAGAGCACTGAAGCTTTCTTT
TRBJ2-3 | - | TRBV20-1 | - | CSARDWTTSTDTQYF | TGCAGTGCTAGAGACTGGACTACGAGCACAGATACGCAGTATTTT
TRBJ1-4 | - | TRBV5-4 | - | CASSLEQATNEKLFF | TGTGCCAGCAGCTTGGAGCAAGCAACTAATGAAAAACTGTTTTTT
TRBJ1-3 | - | TRBV6-1 | - | CASSGAGFGNTIYF | TGTGCCAGCAGTGGAGCAGGGTTTGGAAACACCATATATTTT
TRBJ2-3 | once | TRBV29-1 | - | CSVEEGRGWTDTQYF | TGCAGCGTTGAAGAGGGGCGAGGATGGACAGATACGCAGTATTTT
TRBJ2-1 | - | TRBV12-3/TRBV12-4 | - | CASRLLANEQFF | TGTGCCAGCAGATTACTAGCCAATGAGCAGTTCTTC
TRBJ1-5 | - | TRBV6-1 | TRBD1 | CASSQGQGASNQPQHF | TGTGCCAGCAGTCAGGGACAGGGGGCTAGCAATCAGCCCCAGCATTTT
TRBJ2-7 | few | TRBV11-3 | - | CASSLIGPGNEQYF | TGTGCCAGCAGCTTAATCGGCCCCGGGAACGAGCAGTACTTC
TRBJ1-2 | - | TRBV12-3/TRBV12-4 | - | CASSLTIDRNHNYGYTF | TGTGCCAGCAGTTTGACGATCGACCGCAACCATAACTATGGCTACACCTTC
TRBJ1-3 | - | TRBV7-9 | - | CASTKGPWGNTIYF | TGTGCCAGCACCAAGGGGCCTTGGGGAAACACCATATATTTT
TRBJ2-3 | - | TRBV27 | - | CASSLASTDTQYF | TGTGCCAGCAGTTTAGCTAGCACAGATACGCAGTATTTT
TRBJ1-2 | - | TRBV27 | TRBD1 | CASSTWTGYYGYTF | TGTGCCAGCAGTACATGGACAGGGTACTATGGCTACACCTTC
TRBJ2-7 | - | TRBV27 | - | CASGPGDLRGEQYF | TGTGCCAGCGGCCCGGGGGATCTGCGCGGGGAGCAGTACTTC
TRBJ2-1 | - | TRBV9 | TRBD2 | CASSALAGVLDEQFF | TGTGCCAGCAGCGCACTAGCGGGGGTGCTGGATGAGCAGTTCTTC
TRBJ2-6 | - | TRBV21-1 | - | CASSKSGTADRFSGANVLTF | TGTGCCAGCAGCAAATCGGGTACAGCGGACAGATTCTCTGGGGCCAACGTCCTGACTTTC
TRBJ1-1 | - | TRBV12-3/TRBV12-4 | - | CASSLFGTLDEAFF | TGTGCCAGCAGTCTCTTTGGGACCCTAGATGAAGCTTTCTTT
TRBJ1-2 | - | TRBV7-9 | TRBD1 | CASRQGTDGYTF | TGTGCCAGCCGACAGGGGACGGATGGCTACACCTTC
TRBJ1-5 | - | TRBV4-2 | - | CASSQRGNNQPQHF | TGTGCCAGCAGCCAACGAGGGAACAATCAGCCCCAGCATTTT